This T cell receptor (beta chain) was obtained from a study of cytomegalovirus exposure and HLA in healthy donors. Study summary: It was reported in a later analysis that the same platform had been used for the 120 validation repertoires as for the 666 first-cohort repertoires. Study results and limitations: The classifier reportedly diagnosed cytomegalovirus status with high sensitivity and specificity. The study put under 200 TCR beta chains on its list as cytomegalovirus-associated.

The donors formed part of the approximately 130-subject validation cohort, distinct from the 666-subject first cohort. V was pared by 6 bases and J by 2 bases, with 11 bases between. Germline V gene sequence: CDR1 MNHNS, CDR2 SASEGT. The CDR3 consists of 14 residues. The assay was immunoSEQ multiplex PCR, and TCRdb's table has in-frame clones only and misses some. The sample consists of approximately 170,000 clones, roughly 84% of them appearing once. In the case of this clone: As yet, its antigen is unknown.

The TCR sequence derives from a man aged 25 to 45 in good health and CMV-seropositive. Material: PBMCs. The chain employs TRBV6-1 and TRBJ1-5; D remains unclear. The chain's CDR3 is CASSSMIGNQPQHF. The CDR3 DNA is TGTGCCAGCAGCTCAATGATAGGCAATCAGCCCCAGCATTTT.